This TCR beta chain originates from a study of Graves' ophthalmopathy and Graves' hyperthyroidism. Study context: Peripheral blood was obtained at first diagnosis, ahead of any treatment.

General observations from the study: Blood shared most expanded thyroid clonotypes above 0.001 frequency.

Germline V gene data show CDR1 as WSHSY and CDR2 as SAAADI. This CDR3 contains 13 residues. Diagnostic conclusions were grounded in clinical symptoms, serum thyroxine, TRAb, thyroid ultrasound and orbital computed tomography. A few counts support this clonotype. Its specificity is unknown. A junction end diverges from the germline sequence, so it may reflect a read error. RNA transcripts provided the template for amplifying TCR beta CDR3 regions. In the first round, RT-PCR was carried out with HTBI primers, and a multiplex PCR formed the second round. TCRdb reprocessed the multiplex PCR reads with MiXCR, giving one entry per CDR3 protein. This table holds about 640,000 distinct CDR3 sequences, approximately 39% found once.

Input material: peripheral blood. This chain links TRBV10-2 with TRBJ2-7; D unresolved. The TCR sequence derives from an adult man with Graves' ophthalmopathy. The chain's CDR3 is CASSPPGVYEQYF. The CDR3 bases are TGTGCCAGCTCACCCCCGGGCGTTTACGAGCAGTACTTC.